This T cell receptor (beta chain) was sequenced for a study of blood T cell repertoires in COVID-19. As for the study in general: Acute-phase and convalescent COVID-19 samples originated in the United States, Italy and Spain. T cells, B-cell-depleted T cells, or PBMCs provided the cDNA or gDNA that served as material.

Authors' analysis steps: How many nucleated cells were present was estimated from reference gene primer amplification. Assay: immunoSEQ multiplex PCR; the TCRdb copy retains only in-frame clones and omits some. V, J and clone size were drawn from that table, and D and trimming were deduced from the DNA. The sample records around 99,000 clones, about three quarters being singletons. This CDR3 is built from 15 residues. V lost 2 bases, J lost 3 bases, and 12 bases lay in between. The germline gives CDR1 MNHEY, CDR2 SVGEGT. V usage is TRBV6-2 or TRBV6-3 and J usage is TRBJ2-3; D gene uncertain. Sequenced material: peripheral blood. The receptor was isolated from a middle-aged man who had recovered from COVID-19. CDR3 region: CASSYNIRVTDTQYF. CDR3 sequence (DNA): TGTGCCAGCAGTTACAATATTCGGGTGACAGATACGCAGTATTTT.